The present TCR beta chain was sequenced within a study of cytomegalovirus exposure and HLA in healthy donors. Deletions cut 8 bases from V and 0 bases from J, with 14 bases between. Germline CDR1 reads LNHDA; CDR2 reads SQIVND (reference sequence). The CDR3 has 15 residues. The PCR made use of 60 Vbeta and 13 Jbeta primers. TCRdb's table, derived via immunoSEQ multiplex PCR, lists solely in-frame clones and lacks some. The sample yields 75,000 to 100,000 clones, around 82% seen once. The V and J genes are TRBV19 and TRBJ1-5; possibly TRBD1 for D (5 bases). The sequence came from a man between 35 and 55 years old in good health and CMV-seronegative. The specimen sequenced was PBMCs. The CDR3 DNA reads as TGTGCCAGTGTCGAGGACACGGGTAGCAATCAGCCCCAGCATTTT. Translating it yields CASVEDTGSNQPQHF.